This T cell receptor (beta chain) was observed in a study of cytomegalovirus exposure and HLA in healthy donors. It was with 60 Vbeta and 13 Jbeta primers that the PCR ran. Measured with immunoSEQ multiplex PCR; TCRdb has only the in-frame clones, and not every one. The sample carries 100,000 to 150,000 clones, 75% to 85% recorded once. Study results and caveats: The availability of immune exposure information extended only to CMV serostatus.

Worth noting for this clone: Its antigen is unknown.

The CDR3 loop spans 14 amino acids. CDR1 and CDR2 from the germline V gene are ENHRY and SYGVKD. With 3 bases removed from V and 4 bases from J, the gap between germline ends came to 9 bases. Sequencing used PBMCs. This sequence joins TRBV10-3 and TRBJ2-2; perhaps TRBD2 as D (5 bases). The clonotype comes from a man aged 30-40 years in good health and CMV-seropositive. The CDR3 reads CAISDGGGTGELFF. The DNA for the CDR3 is TGTGCCATCAGTGATGGAGGCGGCACCGGGGAGCTGTTTTTT.